The subject of this entry is one T cell receptor beta chain. Its recognized antigen is unknown. No qualities accompany the bases; no much larger clone lies one base away. These data belong to a study of CD8+ T cells in alopecia areata (dated by TCRdb to the late 2010s). Broadly, across the study: The treated patients took part in an open-label pilot trial in which moderate-to-severe alopecia areata was treated with oral tofacitinib at 5 to 10 mg twice daily. Patients stayed on tofacitinib for 6 to 18 months and then had 6 months of follow-up off drug so that delayed response and recurrence could be assessed. Disease severity in treated patients was measured with the SALT score, which quantifies the percentage of affected scalp surface area. To study T cell clonal expansion in alopecia areata, the researchers applied high-throughput TCRbeta sequencing to both the C3H/HeJ mouse model and human patients. In humans, TCRbeta sequencing was performed on scalp tissue and on sorted CD4+ and CD8+ peripheral blood T cells from healthy controls and from patients with patchy or totalis/universalis alopecia areata. Patients on tofacitinib were biopsied at baseline and after 4 and 24 weeks of treatment, and several of the patients also had a later scalp biopsy. Clonality in the scalp was compared among normal scalp (n=4), patchy alopecia areata scalp (n=8), and alopecia totalis/universalis scalp (n=8). RNA came from the PAXgene miRNA kit for fixed scalp, the miRNeasy kit for PBMCs, and the RNeasy kit for mouse skin. Amplification of TCRbeta CDR3 regions was done by immunoSEQ multiplex PCR using 35 Vbeta forward primers and 13 Jbeta reverse primers.

The label giving this sample's time point can be read as: 24 weeks on oral tofacitinib. In light of the paper, this sample's treatment or condition label describes: oral pan-JAK inhibitor, 5-10 mg twice daily. Lesional scalp punch biopsies and peripheral blood were obtained from alopecia areata patients. PBMCs were separated by density centrifugation and stained for CD3, CD4 and CD8, after which CD4+ and CD8+ T cells were sorted on a FACSAria. The study at large found these results: Scalp TCR repertoire analysis is complicated because resident alphabeta T cells in normal human skin are also sequenced, whereas mouse skin is dominated by gammadelta T cells. Shared TCR sequences between patients were less evident than in mice, which may be partly attributable to HLA diversity in the patient population. With tofacitinib, both scalp clonality and the number of expanded CD8+ clones among the top 100 scalp clones went down significantly. The treated cohort was small, with a single nonresponder, so links between baseline CD8+ expansion and response need larger studies. Compared with normal scalp, lesional scalp, particularly in alopecia totalis/universalis, had higher clonality and more expanded CD8+ clones, which suggests antigenic drive. During tofacitinib treatment, many expanded lesional clones stuck around in both scalp and blood, and this persistence may partly explain why relapse happens after treatment is stopped.

The library was produced with the immunoSEQ multiplex PCR assay. To provide template for TCR sequencing, every sample had RNA extracted and reverse transcribed into cDNA. First-strand cDNA was synthesized using SuperScript III with a 2:1 mix of oligo-dT and random hexamers. A synthetic immune receptor repertoire was used to assess amplification bias, and residual bias was removed computationally. In the paper's pipeline: Raw reads were preprocessed to remove errors, and CDR3 was defined according to IMGT conventions as the region from the conserved cysteine to phenylalanine. To get clonality, Shannon entropy was normalized by log2 of the number of productive unique TCRs and the result was subtracted from 1. Whether each scalp clone was CD4 or CD8 was inferred by checking scalp TCRbeta sequences against the CD4 and CD8 repertoires from sorted blood. This immuneACCESS table, as held by TCRdb, lists in-frame sequences with V and J called but not all clones. Of the missing ones, under half trace to an unresolved V gene in checked studies; the others have no known cause. The D gene and trimming were derived from the DNA, and the V and J assignments and clone size from that table. Here the sample has 150,000 to 200,000 clones; around 60% occur a single time. In total, the top ten clones hold approximately 14% of the sample.

The sequence was collected from a human donor with alopecia areata. The input for sequencing was CD4+ T cells sorted from blood, taken at week 24, from a patient treated with tofacitinib.

The nucleotide sequence is TGTGCCAGCACCCCGAGACAGGGGATCCCCTACGAGCAGTACTTC. It codes for CASTPRQGIPYEQYF. The receptor chain draws on TRBV6-5 and TRBJ2-7, with TRBD1 matching 8 junction bases. From cysteine to phenylalanine, the CDR3 is 15 amino acids long. Just CDR3 DNA is preserved here, 45 bases in frame from base 1. Compared with germline, V lacks 7 bases and J lacks 2 bases; bases without a gene match: 10. According to the germline V gene, CDR1 reads MNHEY and CDR2 reads SVGAGI.